The rows below give T cell receptor beta chains drawn from one sample of a study of shared clonotypes between healthy human individuals. TCRdb's copy holds only in-frame clones and misses some; the assay was immunoSEQ multiplex PCR. Among about a million clones, 76% were seen once, and the ten largest hold roughly 1.5%. Specimen: memory CD4+ T cells sorted from blood. The receptors originated from a man between 18 and 29 years old in good health. Each CDR3 is given without its conserved first and last residue. Size is omitted from some rows. Given values are once, few, many or a class for expanded clones.

v_gene	abundance	j_gene	CDR3aa
TRBV10-3	few	TRBJ1-2	AISESLTQNSGYT
TRBV6-5	-	TRBJ1-1	ASSPHVRNTEAF
TRBV7-2	-	TRBJ1-6	ASSLLDGGNSPLH
TRBV5-1	few	TRBJ2-1	ASSFEGAPNNEQF
TRBV15	-	TRBJ2-5	ATSRDSGETQY
TRBV19	-	TRBJ1-5	ASSIARRSNQPQH
TRBV28	-	TRBJ2-4	ASSLWASGSNGAKNIQY
TRBV7-2	-	TRBJ1-4	ASRGLGTTNEKLF
TRBV28	-	TRBJ1-5	ASKTGGAYSNQPQH
TRBV11-2	-	TRBJ1-1	ASRLTGTEAF
TRBV5-1	-	TRBJ2-5	ASSRYMDLGETQY
TRBV11-2	-	TRBJ2-1	ASSSQGSYNEQF
TRBV6-1	-	TRBJ1-4	ASSIRTDNEKLF
TRBV9	-	TRBJ1-5	ASSVPDRGSNQPQH
TRBV5-4	-	TRBJ2-2	ASSLVGGAGELF
TRBV2	-	TRBJ1-5	ASSPEGNQPQH
TRBV30	few	TRBJ1-6	ASTWGGRDSPLH
TRBV7-2	-	TRBJ1-5	ASSLELGFNQPQH
TRBV6-1	-	TRBJ1-2	ASSELWASGYGYT
TRBV28	-	TRBJ1-4	ASSPGQTHEKLF
TRBV9	-	TRBJ1-4	ASSGQGAGEKLF
TRBV9	-	TRBJ1-6	ASSGDGGYNSPLH
TRBV19	-	TRBJ2-7	ASSSDASREQY
TRBV7-3	-	TRBJ2-5	ASSPGPQETQY
TRBV6-6	-	TRBJ2-7	ASSYSDRGPYEQY
TRBV19	-	TRBJ2-1	ASSMLLAYEQF
TRBV7-2	once	TRBJ2-7	ASSLRVRDEQY
TRBV6-6	few	TRBJ2-5	ASSHQSETQY
TRBV30	few	TRBJ1-1	AWSVRDAREAF
TRBV5-1	-	TRBJ2-6	ASSGRTGGGSGANVLT
TRBV19	-	TRBJ1-6	ASMRGAYNSPLH
TRBV7-2	-	TRBJ2-7	ASSPQLAGGHEQY
TRBV18	-	TRBJ1-1	ASSPSRAMNTEAF
TRBV30	-	TRBJ1-2	ASDRDPHPYYGYT
TRBV11-2	-	TRBJ1-3	ASSSRGADTIY
TRBV5-4	-	TRBJ2-2	ASSLRSSSNTGELF
TRBV7-2	-	TRBJ2-7	ASSQDGTGTYEQY
TRBV27	-	TRBJ1-1	ASSPREYVVGAF
TRBV5-6	-	TRBJ2-5	ASSLVQGTQETQY
TRBV5-1	-	TRBJ2-3	ASSPPGFPSDTQY
TRBV4-3	-	TRBJ2-1	ASSQDLSERLF
TRBV19	-	TRBJ1-1	ASGGQGILNTEAF
TRBV7-2	-	TRBJ2-7	ASSVNPGLAYEQY
TRBV10-1	-	TRBJ1-2	ASSSSGQDGYT
TRBV5-6	-	TRBJ2-5	ASSPDRAETQY
TRBV5-6	-	TRBJ2-7	ASSRLAGGAYEQY
TRBV10-3	-	TRBJ1-2	AISEAAWLNYGYT
TRBV5-1	-	TRBJ2-5	ASSFMSGLETQY
TRBV30	few	TRBJ2-7	AWSVGTGKPSY
TRBV27	few	TRBJ1-3	ASSARAPYSGNTIY
TRBV11-2	once	TRBJ2-7	ASSLGSTTYEQY
TRBV28	-	TRBJ1-3	ASIMGTGGNTIY
TRBV7-2	-	TRBJ2-7	ASSIRGRGEQY
TRBV30	-	TRBJ1-3	AWSPGIRENTIY
TRBV28	-	TRBJ1-6	ASSLGQGGGYNSPLH
TRBV28	-	TRBJ1-1	ASSLGGYKGPAKNTEAF
TRBV6-1	once	TRBJ2-7	ASRPTGTSGYEQY
TRBV4-1	-	TRBJ2-3	ASSQGVGTPRQY
TRBV5-4	-	TRBJ2-1	ASSLDYGEQF